Following are 31 T cell receptor beta chains from one sample sequenced in a study of blood T cells in healthy people across ages. A second PCR, run for about 7 to 11 cycles, used a sample-barcoded 5' primer plus a J-beta primer mix. Each CDR3 protein gets one entry after TCRdb re-called the 5' RACE reads with MiXCR. Altogether over 600,000 distinct CDR3 sequences are present, 21% being singletons, with the ten largest covering under 4%. The sequencing sample was made of blood. These receptors came from a man in his 70s in good health.

This clonotype was observed a handful of times. The chain links TRBV7-9 to TRBJ2-2, with 8 bases that match TRBD2. Germline CDR1 and CDR2: SEHNR and FQNEAQ (reference sequence). Unmatched junction bases numbered 10, after V lost 5 bases and J lost 5 bases. The CDR3 runs 16 residues. This CDR3 reads CASSPPGGRRTGELFF. CDR3 bases: TGTGCCAGCAGCCCTCCGGGGGGGAGACGGACCGGGGAGCTGTTTTTT.

The chain has TRBV9 and TRBJ2-3; 12 nucleotides match TRBD2. Germline assignment: CDR1 SGDLS and CDR2 YYNGEE. This CDR3 has 17 residues. V shed 0 bases, J shed 3 bases, and the junction held 5 bases outside the gene matches. The CDR3 region is CASSVAMTSGGTDTQYF. CDR3 sequence (DNA): TGTGCCAGCAGCGTAGCTATGACTAGCGGGGGTACAGATACGCAGTATTTT.

Of note for this clonotype: A read error may explain this, as a much larger clone is one base away. V and J are TRBV13 and TRBJ2-5; TRBD1 matches at 7 bases. The CDR3 spans 13 residues. Germline-derived CDR1 and CDR2 are PRHDT and FYEKMQ (reference sequence). The DNA for the CDR3 is TGTACCAGCAGAAGGACAGGCAGTGAGACCCAGTACTTC. Its translation is CTSRRTGSETQYF.

This clonotype was picked up one time. Here the CDR3 reads CASGSNTGQETQYF. In DNA, the CDR3 is TGTGCTAGTGGTTCAAACACAGGACAAGAGACCCAGTACTTC. The gene calls are TRBV12-5 and TRBJ2-5; weak D call: TRBD1 (5 bases). Germline V lookup: CDR1 LGHNT, CDR2 FRNRAP. V was clipped by 4 bases and J by 2 bases, with 11 bases between them. The CDR3 sequence is 14 residues long.

The gene calls are TRBV5-5 and TRBJ2-7; tentatively, D is TRBD2 (6 bases). Trimming removed 0 bases at V and 5 bases at J, with 21 bases between. The CDR3 is made up of 17 amino acids. Looked up from germline, CDR1 is SGHKS and CDR2 is YYEKEE (reference sequence). CDR3 sequence reads: CASSLAIPGLAPHEQYF. The CDR3 DNA sequence: TGTGCCAGCAGCTTGGCTATTCCGGGACTGGCCCCCCACGAGCAGTACTTC.

The V call is TRBV12-3 or TRBV12-4, the J call TRBJ1-2; 7 bases align to TRBD1. This CDR3 has 13 amino acids. V was clipped by 6 bases and J by 8 bases; unmatched bases: 9. CDR3 in amino acids: CASSPQGRRGYTF. The CDR3 nucleotides read TGTGCCAGCAGCCCACAGGGGCGCCGGGGCTACACCTTC.

This clonotype was recorded a few times. This chain joins TRBV20-1 and TRBJ2-3, with 8 bases fitting TRBD2. Germline lookup yields CDR1 DFQATT and CDR2 SNEGSKA (reference sequence). This CDR3 has 15 amino acids. V gave up 5 bases and J gave up 2 bases; unmatched junction bases: 9. For the CDR3, the DNA is TGCAGTGCTGGCCCCGGGACTAGGAACACAGATACGCAGTATTTT. It specifies CSAGPGTRNTDTQYF.

The V gene is TRBV18, the J gene TRBJ2-7; weak D call: TRBD1 (6 bases). V lost 0 bases and J 2 bases, leaving 11 bases between the germline ends. The CDR3 totals 15 residues. Germline CDR1 and CDR2: KGHSH and LQKENI. The chain's CDR3 is CASSPPLTGTYEQYF. The CDR3 bases are TGTGCCAGCTCACCACCCTTGACAGGAACCTACGAGCAGTACTTC. Complete variable domain (other parts from reference TRBV18 and TRBJ2-7): NAGVMQNPRHLVRRRGQEARLRCSPMKGHSHVYWYRQLPEEGLKFMVYLQKENIIDESGMPKERFSAEFPKEGPSILRIQQVVRGDSAAYFCASSPPLTGTYEQYFGPGTRLTVT.

This chain uses TRBV3-1 with TRBJ2-5; D is ambiguous. This CDR3 is built from 13 residues. Germline CDR1 reads LGHDT; CDR2 reads YNNKEL (reference sequence). Trimming removed 0 bases at V and 7 bases at J, with 9 bases between. The chain's CDR3 is CASSQEAKGTQYF. CDR3 DNA: TGTGCCAGCAGCCAAGAGGCTAAGGGGACCCAGTACTTC.

The gene calls are TRBV4-1 and TRBJ2-5, with TRBD1 matching over 7 bases. The germline gives CDR1 MGHRA, CDR2 YSYEKL. The J segment lost 5 bases and the V segment lost 1 base, leaving 7 bases of the junction unmatched. The CDR3 spans 15 residues. CDR3 in amino acids: CASSQVTGPGETQYF. DNA of the CDR3: TGCGCCAGCAGCCAAGTGACAGGGCCGGGGGAGACCCAGTACTTC.

The gene calls are TRBV6-6 and TRBJ1-2, with D possibly matching TRBD1 (5 bases). The V gene lost 6 bases and the J gene lost 7 bases, with 15 bases spanning the gap. The length of the CDR3 is 13 residues. The germline CDR1 and CDR2 sequences are MNHNY and SVGAGI (reference sequence). The CDR3 here is CASSEGSIGGYTF. In DNA form, the CDR3 reads TGTGCCAGCAGCGAGGGGAGTATAGGTGGCTACACCTTC.

Only a few counts were recorded for this clonotype. This rearrangement joins TRBV12-3 or TRBV12-4 to TRBJ2-7; TRBD2 might be the D (5 bases). With 9 bases removed from V and 6 bases from J, the gap between germline ends came to 18 bases. CDR3 length: 13 amino acids. CDR3 sequence (DNA): TGTGCCAGTCACCCCGGGAAAAAGGGCGAGCAGTACTTC. It yields the protein CASHPGKKGEQYF.

The rearrangement joins TRBV5-8 to TRBJ1-2; D call uncertain. V gave up 0 bases and J gave up 4 bases, with 10 bases separating them. The CDR3 runs to 14 residues. Germline CDR1 SGHTS, CDR2 YDEGEE. In DNA form, the CDR3 reads TGTGCCAGCAGCTTGGTTACGGGCTCCTATGGCTACACCTTC. Residues: CASSLVTGSYGYTF. Together with reference TRBV5-8 and TRBJ1-2, the CDR3 gives the full variable domain: EAGVTQSPTHLIKTRGQQATLRCSPISGHTSVYWYQQALGLGLQFLLWYDEGEERNRGNFPPRFSGRQFPNYSSELNVNALELEDSALYLCASSLVTGSYGYTFGSGTRLTVV.

J is TRBJ1-1 and V is TRBV18, with D perhaps TRBD1 (5 bases). The ends were cut back, 0 bases at V and 13 bases at J, with 15 bases in the middle. Germline CDR1 KGHSH, CDR2 LQKENI. This CDR3 comprises 13 residues. The CDR3 sequence is CASSPPGREGDFF. The CDR3 region has the DNA TGTGCCAGCTCACCACCTGGCAGGGAAGGCGATTTCTTT.

The sample holds a few counts of this clonotype. The CDR3: CSAIRTDVAKNIQYF. The CDR3 nucleotides are TGCAGTGCAATAAGGACAGACGTAGCCAAAAACATTCAGTACTTC. This sequence joins TRBV20-1 and TRBJ2-4, with a tentative D call TRBD1 (6 bases). The CDR3 covers 15 residues. Between the trimmed V and J ends, which lost 6 bases and 0 bases, there was a span of 15 bases. Looked up from germline, CDR1 is DFQATT and CDR2 is SNEGSKA (reference sequence).

This chain links TRBV6-6 with TRBJ1-2, with D possibly matching TRBD1 (6 bases). Germline lookup yields CDR1 MNHNY and CDR2 SVGAGI (reference sequence). The CDR3 has 12 amino acids. V was cut by 7 bases and J by 8 bases, with 14 bases left in between. Here the CDR3 reads CASTTGTSGYTF. The CDR3 DNA sequence: TGTGCCAGCACCACAGGGACATCCGGCTACACCTTC.

A few counts support this clonotype. This rearrangement joins TRBV6-6 to TRBJ2-5, with TRBD1 matching 9 bases. V lost 7 bases, J lost 3 bases, and 6 bases stayed unmatched. CDR3 length equals 14 residues. Germline loops: CDR1 MNHNY, CDR2 SVGAGI (reference sequence). The CDR3 DNA reads TGTGCCAGCAAACAAGGACAGGGGAAAGAGACCCAGTACTTC. Protein: CASKQGQGKETQYF.

DNA for the CDR3: TGCAGTGCTAGGGACCCCTTCACAGGGGCTTATGGCTACACCTTC. Translation: CSARDPFTGAYGYTF. The rearrangement uses TRBV20-1 and TRBJ1-2, with TRBD1 matching over 7 bases. CDR1 is DFQATT, CDR2 SNEGSKA, per germline (reference sequence). The J segment lost 5 bases and the V segment lost 3 bases, leaving 12 bases of the junction unmatched. The CDR3 is made up of 15 amino acids.

This clonotype was seen a handful of times. The chain joins TRBV7-9 to TRBJ2-7, with 9 bases identical to TRBD1. CDR1 and CDR2 from the germline V gene are SEHNR and FQNEAQ (reference sequence). The CDR3 is 15 amino acids. Germline trimming cut 4 bases from V and 7 bases from J; bases unmatched to any gene: 11. CDR3 loop: CASSSPGTGLSEQYF. The CDR3 region has the DNA TGTGCCAGCAGCTCCCCGGGGACAGGGCTCTCAGAGCAGTACTTC.

This rearrangement joins TRBV5-1 to TRBJ2-2; D not resolved. Germline CDR1 is SGHRS and CDR2 is YFSETQ. This CDR3 is 15 amino acids long. V lost 4 bases and J 5 bases, leaving 15 bases between the germline ends. CDR3 sequence: CASSQDGKKTGELFF. In DNA, the CDR3 is TGCGCCAGCAGCCAGGACGGAAAGAAGACCGGGGAGCTGTTTTTT.

This clonotype was picked up many times. The chain carries TRBV29-1 and TRBJ2-7; no reliable D call. CDR3 size: 12 residues. Germline V gives CDR1 SQVTM, CDR2 ANQGSEA. V was shortened by 6 bases and J by 2 bases, with 11 bases between the two germline ends. CDR3: CSVSVGAYEQYF. The CDR3 DNA is TGCAGCGTATCGGTAGGTGCCTACGAGCAGTACTTC.

The chain uses TRBV29-1 and TRBJ2-1; 7 bases are shared with TRBD1. The germline gives CDR1 SQVTM, CDR2 ANQGSEA. There are 15 residues in the CDR3. The V and J ends lost 3 bases and 8 bases, in that order; junction bases with no gene match: 13. The CDR3 bases are TGCAGCGTTGACAGGGGGAAACAGGGACCGGATGAGCAGTTCTTC. It encodes CSVDRGKQGPDEQFF.

Concerning this clonotype itself: This may come from a read error, since a much larger clone is one base off. J is TRBJ1-2 and V is TRBV29-1; the D is unclear. This CDR3 is 14 amino acids long. Per the germline V gene, CDR1 is SQVTM and CDR2 is ANQGSEA. V lost 2 bases and J lost 2, with 12 bases in between. The CDR3 region is CSVEPVNLNYGYTF. CDR3 in DNA: TGCAGCGTTGAACCGGTGAACCTAAACTATGGCTACACCTTC. The entire variable domain, with the rest obtained from reference TRBV29-1 and TRBJ1-2, is as follows: SAVISQKPSRDICQRGTSLTIQCQVDSQVTMMFWYRQQPGQSLTLIATANQGSEATYESGFVIDKFPISRPNLTFSTLTVSNMSPEDSSIYLCSVEPVNLNYGYTFGSGTRLTVV.

The chain combines TRBV20-1 with TRBJ2-1; the match to TRBD2 covers 14 bases. Germline V CDR1 and CDR2: DFQATT, SNEGSKA (reference sequence). V was pared by 4 bases and J by 1 base, with 9 bases of the junction left unmatched. The CDR3 is 18 amino acids. The DNA for the CDR3 is TGCAGTGCTACCCGACTAGCGGGAGGGCCTGGATCCTACAATGAGCAGTTCTTC. Amino acids: CSATRLAGGPGSYNEQFF.

The gene calls are TRBV10-3 and TRBJ2-5; 8 nucleotides align to TRBD1. CDR1 and CDR2 from the germline V gene are ENHRY and SYGVKD. J lost 3 bases, V lost 3 bases, and 6 bases had no gene match. The CDR3 is 15 residues long. The CDR3 loop is CAISDRGRVEETQYF. The CDR3 bases are TGTGCCATCAGTGACAGGGGGCGCGTAGAAGAGACCCAGTACTTC.

This clonotype was seen many times. This chain links TRBV5-1 with TRBJ2-5; 14 nucleotides line up with TRBD2. Germline V gene lookup returns CDR1 SGHRS and CDR2 YFSETQ. The CDR3 contains 16 residues. V was clipped by 4 bases and J by 3 bases; unmatched bases: 5. The CDR3 region is CASSIWTSGRKETQYF. CDR3 DNA: TGCGCCAGCAGCATTTGGACTAGCGGGAGGAAAGAGACCCAGTACTTC.

This clonotype has a handful of counts. V gene TRBV7-9 combines with J gene TRBJ2-2; D may be TRBD2 (5 bases). V lost 5 bases to trimming and J lost 5 bases, with 12 bases between them. This CDR3 contains 14 residues. Germline CDR1 SEHNR, CDR2 FQNEAQ (reference sequence). CDR3 in amino acids: CASSRVGETGELFF. The CDR3 DNA reads as TGTGCCAGCAGCCGCGTCGGGGAGACCGGGGAGCTGTTTTTT.

The J gene is TRBJ2-3, the V gene TRBV6-1; 11 bases are shared with TRBD2. V lost 0 bases and J lost 4; bases outside the gene matches: 3. Germline V gene lookup returns CDR1 MNHNS and CDR2 SASEGT. The CDR3 runs 16 residues. The CDR3 DNA follows: TGTGCCAGCAGTGAAGCACTAGCGGGAGTTGCAGATACGCAGTATTTT. Translation: CASSEALAGVADTQYF.

This clonotype was seen only a few times. The chain uses TRBV20-1 and TRBJ2-1, with a weak D call TRBD2 (6 bases). The CDR3 contains 12 residues. From germline, CDR1 is DFQATT and CDR2 SNEGSKA (reference sequence). V was clipped by 3 bases and J by 7 bases, with 10 bases between them. CDR3 residues: CSASGSWNEQFF. For the CDR3, the DNA is TGCAGTGCTAGCGGGAGCTGGAATGAGCAGTTCTTC.

This clonotype was seen repeatedly, ten times or more. The J gene is TRBJ2-7, the V gene TRBV29-1, with 9 bases matching TRBD1. V shed 6 bases and J 2 bases; nucleotides not matched to a gene: 11. CDR3 size: 15 residues. CDR1 SQVTM and CDR2 ANQGSEA come from the germline V gene. CDR3 sequence: CSVAGTGIETYEQYF. As DNA, the CDR3 is TGCAGCGTCGCCGGGACAGGGATTGAAACCTACGAGCAGTACTTC.

The sample holds a few counts of this clonotype. The chain combines TRBV20-1 with TRBJ1-1, with D unresolved. The CDR3 has 15 residues. The V end lost 6 bases, the J end lost 1 base, and 18 bases lay between the germline ends. Germline CDR1 DFQATT, CDR2 SNEGSKA (reference sequence). CDR3 residues: CSAAPIKTANTEAFF. CDR3 nucleotides: TGCAGTGCCGCCCCAATTAAAACGGCGAACACTGAAGCTTTCTTT.